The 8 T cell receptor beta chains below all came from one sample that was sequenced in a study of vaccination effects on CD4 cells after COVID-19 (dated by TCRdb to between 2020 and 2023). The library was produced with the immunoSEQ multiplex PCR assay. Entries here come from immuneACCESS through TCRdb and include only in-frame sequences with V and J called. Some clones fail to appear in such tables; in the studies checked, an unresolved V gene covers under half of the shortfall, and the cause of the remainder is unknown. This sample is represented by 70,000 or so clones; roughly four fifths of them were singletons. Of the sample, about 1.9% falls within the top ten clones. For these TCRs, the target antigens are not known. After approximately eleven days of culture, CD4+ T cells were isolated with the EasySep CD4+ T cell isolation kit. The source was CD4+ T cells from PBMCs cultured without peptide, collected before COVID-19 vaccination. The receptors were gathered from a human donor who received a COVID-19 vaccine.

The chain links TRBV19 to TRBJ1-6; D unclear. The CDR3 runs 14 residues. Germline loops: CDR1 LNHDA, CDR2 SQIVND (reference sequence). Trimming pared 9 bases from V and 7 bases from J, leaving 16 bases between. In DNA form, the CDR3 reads TGTGCCAGCACCAATCCTCCGGGGAATTCACCCCTCCACTTT. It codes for CASTNPPGNSPLHF.

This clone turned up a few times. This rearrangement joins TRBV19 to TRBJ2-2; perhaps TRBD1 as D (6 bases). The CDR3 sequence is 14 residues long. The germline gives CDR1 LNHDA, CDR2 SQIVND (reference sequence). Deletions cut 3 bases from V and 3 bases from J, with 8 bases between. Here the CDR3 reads CASSIRQDTGELFF. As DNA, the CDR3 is TGTGCCAGTAGTATTCGACAGGACACCGGGGAGCTGTTTTTT.

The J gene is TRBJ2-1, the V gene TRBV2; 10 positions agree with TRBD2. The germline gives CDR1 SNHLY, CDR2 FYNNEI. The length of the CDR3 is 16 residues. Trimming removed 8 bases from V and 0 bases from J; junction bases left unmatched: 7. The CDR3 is CASGVAGGASYNEQFF. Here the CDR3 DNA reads TGTGCCAGCGGGGTAGCGGGGGGAGCCTCCTACAATGAGCAGTTCTTC.

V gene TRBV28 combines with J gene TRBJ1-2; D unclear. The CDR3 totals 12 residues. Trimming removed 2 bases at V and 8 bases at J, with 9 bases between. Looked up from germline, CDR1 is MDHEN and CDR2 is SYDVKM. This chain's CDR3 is CASSLSLIGYTF. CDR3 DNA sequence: TGTGCCAGCAGTTTAAGCCTGATAGGCTACACCTTC.

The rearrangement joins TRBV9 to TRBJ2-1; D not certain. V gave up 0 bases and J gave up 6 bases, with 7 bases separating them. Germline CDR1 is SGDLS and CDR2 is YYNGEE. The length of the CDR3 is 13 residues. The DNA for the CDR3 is TGTGCCAGCAGCGTAGACCTCGGCAATGAGCAGTTCTTC. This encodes CASSVDLGNEQFF.

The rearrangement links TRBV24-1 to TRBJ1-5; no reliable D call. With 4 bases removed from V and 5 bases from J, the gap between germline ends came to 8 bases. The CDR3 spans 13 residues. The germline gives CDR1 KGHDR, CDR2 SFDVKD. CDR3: CATSDYTDQPQHF. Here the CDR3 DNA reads TGTGCCACCAGTGACTATACCGATCAGCCCCAGCATTTT.

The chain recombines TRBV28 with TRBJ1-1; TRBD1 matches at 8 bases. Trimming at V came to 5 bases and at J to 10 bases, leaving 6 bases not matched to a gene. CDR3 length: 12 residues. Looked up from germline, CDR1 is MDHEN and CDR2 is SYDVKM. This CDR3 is CASSILTGGAFF. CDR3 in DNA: TGTGCCAGCAGTATTTTAACAGGGGGAGCTTTCTTT.

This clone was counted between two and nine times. The CDR3 region is CSAEPRTEAFF. The CDR3 DNA is TGCAGTGCGGAACCACGGACTGAAGCTTTCTTT. This chain connects TRBV20-1 to TRBJ1-1; D unclear. CDR1 DFQATT and CDR2 SNEGSKA come from the germline V gene (reference sequence). This CDR3 is 11 amino acids long. Trimming left V 6 bases short and J 5 bases short, with 10 bases between.